The rows below give T cell receptor beta chains drawn from one sample of a study of Tregs in tolerant kidney transplant recipients. Here immunoSEQ multiplex PCR was the method, and the copy in TCRdb shows in-frame clones only, minus some. The table shows just under 65,000 clones, with around 98% occurring only once. The sample consisted of Tregs from blood, taken before the transplant. Receptor source: a human donor who received a combined kidney and bone marrow transplant. The CDR3 runs from the conserved cysteine through the conserved F or W. The D gene is left open where the match is weak. A clone size is listed for some rows: how often the clone was seen (once, few, many), or a class if it is expanded.

TRBJ2-1	-	-	TRBV5-1	CASRAGEANEQFF	TGCGCCAGCAGGGCAGGGGAAGCGAATGAGCAGTTCTTC
TRBJ2-5	TRBD2	-	TRBV4-1	CASSQDFGLAGGPGKTQYF	TGCGCCAGCAGCCAAGATTTCGGACTAGCGGGAGGGCCAGGGAAGACCCAGTACTTC
TRBJ2-7	-	-	TRBV28	CASSYLGGAFYEQYF	TGTGCCAGCAGCTACCTTGGGGGGGCCTTCTACGAGCAGTACTTC
TRBJ1-2	-	once	TRBV28	CASSIRQSYGYTF	TGTGCCAGCAGTATTAGACAGTCCTATGGCTACACCTTC
TRBJ2-7	TRBD2	-	TRBV4-2	CASSQDLAGLYEQYF	TGTGCCAGCAGCCAAGATCTAGCGGGGCTGTACGAGCAGTACTTC
TRBJ2-2	-	-	TRBV18	CASSGQSTGELFF	TGTGCCAGCTCAGGACAGTCTACCGGGGAGCTGTTTTTT
TRBJ1-5	TRBD1	-	TRBV19	CASRWTGKYSNQPQHF	TGTGCCAGTAGGTGGACAGGGAAGTATAGCAATCAGCCCCAGCATTTT
TRBJ2-2	-	-	TRBV7-2	CASSPRIQGSGELFF	TGTGCCAGCAGCCCGAGGATTCAGGGAAGCGGGGAGCTGTTTTTT
TRBJ2-5	TRBD1	-	TRBV7-3	CASSETGGPQETQYF	TGTGCCAGCAGCGAGACAGGGGGCCCACAAGAGACCCAGTACTTC
TRBJ2-1	-	-	TRBV10-3	CAISEFRGDRPLGEQFF	TGTGCCATCAGTGAGTTTAGGGGAGACAGGCCCCTCGGTGAGCAGTTCTTC
TRBJ1-2	-	-	TRBV5-1	CASSLTGSNYGYTF	TGCGCCAGCAGCTTGACCGGGTCTAACTATGGCTACACCTTC
TRBJ1-2	TRBD1	-	TRBV27	CASSRGTGSNYGYTF	TGTGCCAGCAGTAGAGGGACAGGGTCGAACTATGGCTACACCTTC
TRBJ2-3	TRBD2	once	TRBV7-2	CASSPRLAGAPVTDTQYF	TGTGCCAGCAGCCCGCGACTAGCGGGAGCCCCGGTCACAGATACGCAGTATTTT
TRBJ2-7	-	-	TRBV11-2	CASSLKRRTRIRQYF	TGTGCCAGCAGCTTAAAGCGACGCACGAGAATACGGCAGTACTTC
TRBJ1-6	-	-	TRBV7-3	CASSAHTSGSPLHF	TGTGCCAGCAGCGCCCATACATCGGGTTCACCCCTCCACTTT
TRBJ2-7	TRBD1	-	TRBV5-5	CASSQLGQLRSYEQYF	TGTGCCAGCAGCCAATTGGGACAGCTTCGTTCCTACGAGCAGTACTTC
TRBJ2-7	-	-	TRBV5-6	CATPPSLGRQYF	TGTGCCACGCCTCCCTCCCTTGGCAGGCAGTACTTC
TRBJ1-3	-	-	TRBV19	CASSPHRSSGNTIYF	TGTGCCAGTAGCCCACACCGGAGCTCTGGAAACACCATATATTTT
TRBJ2-3	TRBD2	-	TRBV27	CASRYRGGLGADTQYF	TGTGCCAGCAGATACCGGGGGGGCCTAGGTGCAGATACGCAGTATTTT
TRBJ2-2	-	-	TRBV29-1	CSVAPRTNTGELFF	TGCAGCGTTGCTCCGAGAACGAACACCGGGGAGCTGTTTTTT
TRBJ1-4	TRBD1	-	TRBV7-8	CASSRGPRTGHNEKLFF	TGTGCCAGCAGCCGAGGACCTCGGACAGGACATAATGAAAAACTGTTTTTT
TRBJ2-3	-	-	TRBV19	CASRTGSADTQYF	TGTGCCAGTAGAACGGGGTCAGCAGATACGCAGTATTTT
TRBJ2-7	-	-	TRBV6-5	CASMRQASYEQYF	TGTGCCAGCATGAGACAGGCTTCCTACGAGCAGTACTTC
TRBJ2-3	TRBD2	-	TRBV4-1	CASSRLAGEGDTQYF	TGCGCCAGCAGCCGACTAGCGGGAGAAGGAGATACGCAGTATTTT
TRBJ1-6	-	-	TRBV27	CASSLAGFSPLHF	TGTGCCAGCAGTTTGGCAGGGTTTTCACCCCTCCACTTT
TRBJ2-7	TRBD2	once	TRBV11-2	CASSLGTSYEQYF	TGTGCCAGCAGCTTAGGGACTAGCTACGAGCAGTACTTC
TRBJ2-7	-	-	TRBV18	CASSPPMSYEQYF	TGTGCCAGCTCACCACCGATGAGCTACGAGCAGTACTTC